This T cell receptor beta chain was identified in a study of blood T cells in healthy people across ages. Germline-derived CDR1 and CDR2 are MGHRA and YSYEKL. Trimming took 5 bases from V and 11 from J, leaving 21 bases between them. CDR3 length: 14 residues. Study conclusions and caveats: PBMC samples, being unsorted, prevented any conclusive comparison of naive and antigen-experienced cells. Naive CD4+ cells and diversity were both higher in long-lived donors than in aged donors.

Concerning this clonotype: What it binds is not known.

PCR was performed a second time for roughly 7 to 11 cycles using a sample-barcoded 5' primer and a J-beta primer mix. Via MiXCR, TCRdb re-called the 5' RACE reads, giving one row per CDR3 protein. The sample lists 790,000 or so distinct CDR3 sequences, 56% occurring once. The source of this sequence is a man aged 35 to 55 in good health. The rearrangement links TRBV4-1 to TRBJ2-5; D may be TRBD1 (6 bases). What was sequenced was blood. CDR3 region: CASSYSEQGNEQYF. The CDR3, as DNA: TGCGCCAGCAGCTACTCCGAACAGGGAAATGAGCAGTACTTC.